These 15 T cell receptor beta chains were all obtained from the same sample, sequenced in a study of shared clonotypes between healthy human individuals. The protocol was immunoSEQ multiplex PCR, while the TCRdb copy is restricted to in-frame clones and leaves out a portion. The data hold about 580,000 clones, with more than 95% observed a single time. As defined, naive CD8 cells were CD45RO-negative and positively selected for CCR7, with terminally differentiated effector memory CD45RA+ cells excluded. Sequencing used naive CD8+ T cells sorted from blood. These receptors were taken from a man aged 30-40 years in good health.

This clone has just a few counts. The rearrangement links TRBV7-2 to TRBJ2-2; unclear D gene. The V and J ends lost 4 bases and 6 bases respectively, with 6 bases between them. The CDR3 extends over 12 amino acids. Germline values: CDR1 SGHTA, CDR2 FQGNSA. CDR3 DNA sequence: TGTGCCAGCAGCTCACCCCCCGGGGAGCTGTTTTTT. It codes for CASSSPPGELFF.

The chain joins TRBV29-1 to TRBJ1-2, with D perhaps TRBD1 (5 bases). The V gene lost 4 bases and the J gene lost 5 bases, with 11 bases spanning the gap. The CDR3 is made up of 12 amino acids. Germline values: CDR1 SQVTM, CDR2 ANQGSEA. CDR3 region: CSVGGGSYGYTF. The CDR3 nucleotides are TGCAGCGTTGGGGGCGGGAGTTATGGCTACACCTTC.

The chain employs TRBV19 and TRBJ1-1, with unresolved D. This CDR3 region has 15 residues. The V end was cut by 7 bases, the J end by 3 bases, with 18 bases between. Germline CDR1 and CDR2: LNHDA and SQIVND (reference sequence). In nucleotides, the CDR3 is TGTGCCAGTACCATATACGACGGGTATGACACTGAAGCTTTCTTT. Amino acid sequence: CASTIYDGYDTEAFF.

In DNA form, the CDR3 reads TGTGCCAGCAGCGTAGACCCAGGGGGGGATACGCAGTATTTT. Its translation: CASSVDPGGDTQYF. The chain combines TRBV9 with TRBJ2-3; D is possibly TRBD1 (7 bases). This CDR3 contains 14 residues. The ends were cut back, 0 bases at V and 6 bases at J, with 11 bases in the middle. From germline, CDR1 is SGDLS and CDR2 YYNGEE. Filled out from reference TRBV9 and TRBJ2-3, the complete variable domain reads DSGVTQTPKHLITATGQRVTLRCSPRSGDLSVYWYQQSLDQGLQFLIQYYNGEERAKGNILERFSAQQFPDLHSELNLSSLELGDSALYFCASSVDPGGDTQYFGPGTRLTVL.

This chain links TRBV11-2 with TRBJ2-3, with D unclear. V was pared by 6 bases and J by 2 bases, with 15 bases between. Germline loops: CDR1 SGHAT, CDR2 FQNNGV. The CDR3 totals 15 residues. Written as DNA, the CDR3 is TGTGCCAGCAGTCGCAGGACGCGCCCCACAGATACGCAGTATTTT. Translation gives CASSRRTRPTDTQYF.

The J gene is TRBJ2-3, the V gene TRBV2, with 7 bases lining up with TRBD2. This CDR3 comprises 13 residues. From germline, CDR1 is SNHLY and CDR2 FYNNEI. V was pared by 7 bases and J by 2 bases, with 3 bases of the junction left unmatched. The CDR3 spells CASTGRNTDTQYF. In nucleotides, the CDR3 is TGTGCCAGCACCGGGAGGAACACAGATACGCAGTATTTT. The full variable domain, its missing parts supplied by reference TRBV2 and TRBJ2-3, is EPEVTQTPSHQVTQMGQEVILRCVPISNHLYFYWYRQILGQKVEFLVSFYNNEISEKSEIFDDQFSVERPDGSNFTLKIRSTKLEDSAMYFCASTGRNTDTQYFGPGTRLTVL.

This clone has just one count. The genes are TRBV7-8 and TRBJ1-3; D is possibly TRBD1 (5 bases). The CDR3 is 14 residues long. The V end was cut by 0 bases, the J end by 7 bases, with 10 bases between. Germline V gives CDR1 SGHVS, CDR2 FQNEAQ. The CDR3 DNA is TGTGCCAGCAGCTTAGCGTACCCAGGGAACACCATATATTTT. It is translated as CASSLAYPGNTIYF.

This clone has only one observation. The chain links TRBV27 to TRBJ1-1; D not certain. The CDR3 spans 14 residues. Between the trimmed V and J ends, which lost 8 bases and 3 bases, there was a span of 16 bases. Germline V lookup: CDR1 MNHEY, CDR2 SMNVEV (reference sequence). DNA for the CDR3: TGTGCCAGCGGGCTGCATGTTGGAGACACTGAAGCTTTCTTT. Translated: CASGLHVGDTEAFF.

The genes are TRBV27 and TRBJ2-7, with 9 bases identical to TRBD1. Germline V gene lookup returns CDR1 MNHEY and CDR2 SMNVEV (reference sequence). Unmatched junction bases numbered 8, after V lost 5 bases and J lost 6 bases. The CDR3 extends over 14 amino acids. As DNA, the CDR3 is TGTGCCAGCAGTCACCGACAGGGGGTTGGCGAGCAGTACTTC. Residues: CASSHRQGVGEQYF.

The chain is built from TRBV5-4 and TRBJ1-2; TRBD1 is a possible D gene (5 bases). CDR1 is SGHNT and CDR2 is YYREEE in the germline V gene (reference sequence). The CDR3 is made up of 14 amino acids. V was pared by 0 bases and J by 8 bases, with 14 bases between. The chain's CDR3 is CASSLAGTSLGYTF. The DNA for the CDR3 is TGTGCCAGCAGCTTGGCCGGGACCTCTTTAGGCTACACCTTC.

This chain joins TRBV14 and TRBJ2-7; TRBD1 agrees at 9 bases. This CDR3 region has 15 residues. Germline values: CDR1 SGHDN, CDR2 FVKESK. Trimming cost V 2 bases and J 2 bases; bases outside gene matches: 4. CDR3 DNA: TGTGCCAGCAGCCAATATGGACAGGGGACCTACGAGCAGTACTTC. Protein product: CASSQYGQGTYEQYF.

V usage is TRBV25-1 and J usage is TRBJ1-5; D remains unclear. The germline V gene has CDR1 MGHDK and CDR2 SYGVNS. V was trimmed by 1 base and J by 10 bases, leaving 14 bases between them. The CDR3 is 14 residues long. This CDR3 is CASSESRAAPPQHF. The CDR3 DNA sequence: TGTGCCAGCAGTGAATCTAGGGCGGCCCCCCCCCAGCATTTT. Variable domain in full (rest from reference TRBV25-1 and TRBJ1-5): EADIYQTPRYLVIGTGKKITLECSQTMGHDKMYWYQQDPGMELHLIHYSYGVNSTEKGDLSSESTVSRIRTEHFPLTLESARPSHTSQYLCASSESRAAPPQHFGDGTRLSIL.

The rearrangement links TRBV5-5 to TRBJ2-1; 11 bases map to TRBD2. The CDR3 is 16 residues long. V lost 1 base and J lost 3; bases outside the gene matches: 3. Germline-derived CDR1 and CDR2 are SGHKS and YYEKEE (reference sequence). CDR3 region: CASSLTGTSGYNEQFF. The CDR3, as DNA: TGTGCCAGCAGCTTGACCGGGACTAGCGGCTACAATGAGCAGTTCTTC.

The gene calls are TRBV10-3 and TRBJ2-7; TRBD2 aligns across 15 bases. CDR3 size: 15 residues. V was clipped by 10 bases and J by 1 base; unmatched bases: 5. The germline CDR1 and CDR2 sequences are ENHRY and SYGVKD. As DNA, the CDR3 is TGTGCCACCGGGACTAGCGGGAGGATATCCTACGAGCAGTACTTC. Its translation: CATGTSGRISYEQYF.

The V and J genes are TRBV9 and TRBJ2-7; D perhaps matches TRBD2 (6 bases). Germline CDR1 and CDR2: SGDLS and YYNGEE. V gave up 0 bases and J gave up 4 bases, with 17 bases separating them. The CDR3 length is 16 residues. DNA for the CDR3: TGTGCCAGCAGCGTAGAGGGACTCCCATCATTATACGAGCAGTACTTC. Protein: CASSVEGLPSLYEQYF.